The 4 T cell receptor beta chains below all came from one sample that was sequenced in a study of cytomegalovirus exposure and HLA in healthy donors (dated by TCRdb to between 2016 and 2019). The protocol used for the library was the immunoSEQ multiplex PCR assay. The multiplex PCR relied on a mix of 60 forward primers for TCR Vbeta segments and 13 reverse primers for TCR Jbeta segments. In TCRdb, the immuneACCESS table is reduced to in-frame sequences with V and J assigned. These tables do not hold every clone; where another copy was compared, an unresolved V gene accounts for under half, and the others remain unexplained. This sample has some 150,000 clones in its table, and roughly 79% of those were observed once. The ten biggest clones cover about 6.7% of the sample. Sequencing input: PBMCs. All receptors derive from a woman in her 40s in good health and CMV-seropositive.

The V gene is TRBV2, the J gene TRBJ1-5; TRBD1 matches at 10 bases. Trimming took 5 bases from V and 6 from J; bases not matched to a gene: 4. There are 14 residues in the CDR3. Germline lookup yields CDR1 SNHLY and CDR2 FYNNEI. The CDR3 here is CASSRDRGGQPQHF. The CDR3 coding sequence is TGTGCCAGCAGTCGGGACAGGGGTGGTCAGCCCCAGCATTTT.

The rearrangement links TRBV27 to TRBJ1-6; 7 positions agree with TRBD1. V trimming: 5 bases; J trimming: 9 bases; junction bases outside the gene matches: 10. CDR1 and CDR2 from the germline V gene are MNHEY and SMNVEV (reference sequence). There are 15 residues in the CDR3. The CDR3 coding sequence is TGTGCCAGCAGTCCCACCGGACAGGCCGGTTCACCCCTCCACTTT. This codes for CASSPTGQAGSPLHF.

This clone was picked up a small number of times. V usage is TRBV10-3 and J usage is TRBJ2-3; tentative D call: TRBD1 (6 bases). Trimming took 2 bases from V and 4 from J, leaving 7 bases between them. This CDR3 comprises 13 residues. The V gene's germline CDR1 is ENHRY and CDR2 SYGVKD. CDR3 sequence (DNA): TGTGCCATCAGTGAGGGGACATCAGATACGCAGTATTTT. Translated: CAISEGTSDTQYF.

The chain is built from TRBV4-1 and TRBJ2-5; perhaps TRBD1 as D (6 bases). Matching the DNA end better, TRBJ2-7 makes the J call doubtful. The germline CDR1 and CDR2 sequences are MGHRA and YSYEKL. The CDR3 has 16 amino acids. CDR3 residues: CASSQHDTRGFYEQYF. The CDR3 DNA reads as TGCGCCAGCAGCCAACACGACACTAGGGGGTTCTACGAGCAGTACTTC.